This TCR beta chain was captured in a study of tumor-infiltrating lymphocytes in primary liver carcinoma. Study-wide findings and caveats: Pairs comparing tumor with adjacent tissue or blood overlapped less than pairs drawn from tumor regions.

TCR beta cDNA was reverse-transcribed from approximately 0.45 ug of total RNA. The reaction used a constant-region primer and ProtoScript II reverse transcriptase. Sequencing libraries for TCR beta derived from three nested multiplex PCR rounds that used slightly modified ARM-PCR. It was with TRBV1-TRBV30 forward primers and a C-beta reverse primer that the first two PCR rounds were run, at roughly 10 cycles each. From the multiplex PCR reads, TCRdb called clonotypes with MiXCR, one entry per CDR3 protein. The table has fewer than 400,000 distinct CDR3 sequences, about 62% seen once; the top ten hold roughly 8.9%. As for this clonotype: Its matching antigen is unknown.

Germline DNA was extracted alongside blood RNA, which was obtained from unsorted whole blood. The CDR3 sequence is 14 residues long. V was shortened by 8 bases and J by 4 bases, with 14 bases between the two germline ends. CDR1 is MNHNY, CDR2 SVGAGI, per germline (reference sequence). The sequence came from a middle-aged man with primary liver carcinoma and hepatitis B virus infection. The genes are TRBV6-6 and TRBJ2-2; no clear D gene. The sequencing input was peripheral blood. CDR3: CASGRTSSTGELFF. The CDR3 bases are TGTGCCAGCGGTAGGACCTCGAGCACCGGGGAGCTGTTTTTT.